These 20 T cell receptor beta chains were all obtained from the same sample, sequenced in a study of CXCR3-negative and CXCR3-positive naive CD8 T cells. cDNA libraries for TRB were generated by 5' RACE incorporating UMI labels. TCRdb re-called the 5' RACE reads and gives one entry per CDR3 protein, without DNA. In total, the table holds about 90,000 distinct CDR3 sequences. The sample taken for sequencing was naive CXCR3- CD8+ T cells from blood. This sample's subset: CD45RO-CCR7+CD27+CD95- naive CD8+ T cells lacking CXCR3 (TNR3-). These receptors were obtained from a human donor in good health. Some clones in this sample may be carry-over from other donors' samples.

The J gene is TRBJ2-3, the V gene TRBV6-5; without DNA, the TCRdb call of TRBD2 cannot be checked. The CDR3 spans 15 residues. The germline V gene has CDR1 MNHEY and CDR2 SVGAGI. CDR3 sequence reads: CASSYEGLVADTQYF.

The rearrangement joins TRBV29-1 to TRBJ2-1. This CDR3 region has 14 residues. Germline V gene sequence: CDR1 SQVTM, CDR2 ANQGSEA. CDR3 amino acids: CSVEALWSYNEQFF.

The CDR3 region is CASEDSSYEQYF. V gene TRBV2 combines with J gene TRBJ2-7. The CDR3 extends over 12 amino acids. Germline V gene sequence: CDR1 SNHLY, CDR2 FYNNEI.

This sequence joins TRBV5-1 and TRBJ1-1. The CDR3 consists of 14 residues. CDR1 SGHRS and CDR2 YFSETQ come from the germline V gene. The CDR3 sequence: CASSFVEGRAEAFF.

The V gene is TRBV29-1, the J gene TRBJ2-7; the TCRdb call, TRBD1, lacks DNA for checking. The germline CDR1 and CDR2 sequences are SQVTM and ANQGSEA. This CDR3 is 13 amino acids long. This CDR3 is CSVRGTGSYEQYF.

The gene calls are TRBV7-9 and TRBJ2-7; TCRdb proposes TRBD1, but this gene call is untestable without DNA. The length of the CDR3 is 14 residues. In germline, CDR1 is SEHNR, CDR2 FQNEAQ (reference sequence). CDR3 sequence: CASSRGDKSYEQYF.

This chain uses TRBV4-3 with TRBJ1-1. Germline-derived CDR1 and CDR2 are LGHNA and YSLEER. This CDR3 region has 15 residues. The CDR3 reads CASSQDLWLGSGAFF.

This sequence joins TRBV24-1 and TRBJ2-2; TCRdb calls TRBD1, which cannot be checked without DNA. Germline CDR1 is KGHDR and CDR2 is SFDVKD. The CDR3 length is 14 residues. The CDR3 spells CATATGGDTGELFF.

The gene calls are TRBV30 and TRBJ2-7; the D call of TRBD1 rests on TCRdb alone, since no DNA is present to check it. Looked up from germline, CDR1 is GTSNPN and CDR2 is SVGIG (reference sequence). CDR3 length: 13 residues. CDR3 amino acids: CAWSHGGRSEQYF. Full variable domain (outside the CDR3, taken from reference TRBV30 and TRBJ2-7): SQTIHQWPATLVQPVGSPLSLECTVEGTSNPNLYWYRQAAGRGLQLLFYSVGIGQISSEVPQNLSASRPQDRQFILSSKKLLLSDSGFYLCAWSHGGRSEQYFGPGTRLTVT.

The V call is TRBV2, the J call TRBJ1-2. The CDR3 runs 14 residues. Per the germline V gene, CDR1 is SNHLY and CDR2 is FYNNEI. The CDR3 is CASSEVAHTYGYTF.

The V call is TRBV20-1, the J call TRBJ2-1; without DNA, the TCRdb call of TRBD2 cannot be checked. The length of the CDR3 is 16 residues. Germline lookup yields CDR1 DFQATT and CDR2 SNEGSKA (reference sequence). This chain's CDR3 is CSAPYSARGTYNEQFF.

The V and J genes are TRBV12-3 or TRBV12-4 and TRBJ2-3; TCRdb returns TRBD2, unconfirmable since there is no DNA. The CDR3 has 16 residues. Here the CDR3 reads CASSRLEGDGTDTQYF.

The V and J genes are TRBV5-1 and TRBJ2-7; TCRdb's D call of TRBD1 is untestable without DNA. Germline CDR1 SGHRS, CDR2 YFSETQ. This CDR3 has 15 amino acids. The CDR3: CASSLGTGANYEQYF.

CDR3: CAAGQVFGEQYF. The V call is TRBV10-3, the J call TRBJ2-7; the TCRdb D gene call, TRBD1, has no DNA to confirm it. The CDR3 runs to 12 residues. The germline gives CDR1 ENHRY, CDR2 SYGVKD.

The rearrangement joins TRBV6-5 to TRBJ1-1. The germline V gene encodes CDR1 MNHEY and CDR2 SVGAGI. The CDR3 covers 14 residues. The CDR3 region is CASSYGTLNTEAFF.

The gene calls are TRBV29-1 and TRBJ1-1. The V gene's germline CDR1 is SQVTM and CDR2 ANQGSEA. The CDR3 spans 13 residues. The CDR3 region is CSADTGLNAEAFF.

V usage is TRBV19 and J usage is TRBJ2-3; the TCRdb D gene call, TRBD1, has no DNA to confirm it. This CDR3 region has 16 residues. Looked up from germline, CDR1 is LNHDA and CDR2 is SQIVND (reference sequence). This CDR3 reads CASSETGGAWSDTQYF.

CDR3 amino acids: CSASARVTEAFF. This chain links TRBV20-1 with TRBJ1-1. In germline, CDR1 is DFQATT, CDR2 SNEGSKA (reference sequence). The CDR3 runs to 12 residues.

J is TRBJ2-1 and V is TRBV28; the D gene TCRdb calls, TRBD2, cannot be checked with no DNA. The germline V gene encodes CDR1 MDHEN and CDR2 SYDVKM. The CDR3 is 14 amino acids. The CDR3 is CASSFGGSVNEQFF.

The rearrangement uses TRBV29-1 and TRBJ2-7; TCRdb designates TRBD1, a call that cannot be tested without DNA. Germline V gives CDR1 SQVTM, CDR2 ANQGSEA. This CDR3 has 13 amino acids. CDR3 region: CSVMTGGAYEQYF.